This TCR beta chain was obtained from a study of cytomegalovirus exposure and HLA in healthy donors. Study in general: A subsequent analysis stated that the roughly 130 validation repertoires were run on the same platform as the roughly 670 first-cohort repertoires. Broader study findings: 164 TCR beta chains were listed as cytomegalovirus-associated. The dataset shows that most TCR sequences were rare, while some public TCRs occurred in many donors. The tendency of first-cohort TCR clusters to co-occur in the 100 to 150 validation repertoires emerged from a later analysis.

From germline, CDR1 is MNHNS and CDR2 SASEGT. This CDR3 contains 14 residues. The V segment lost 6 bases and the J segment 6 bases; nucleotides outside the gene matches: 5. Comments on this clone: Its specificity is not known.

Here immunoSEQ multiplex PCR was the method, and the copy in TCRdb shows in-frame clones only, minus some. The repertoire holds about 160,000 clones, with 88% as singletons. The specimen was PBMCs. The TCR sequence derives from a man aged 18 to 30 in good health and CMV-seronegative. The chain joins TRBV6-1 to TRBJ1-4; 9 bases are shared with TRBD1. CDR3 sequence: CASSRTGGDEKLFF. CDR3 bases: TGTGCCAGCAGCAGAACAGGGGGCGATGAAAAACTGTTTTTT.